The rows below give T cell receptor beta chains drawn from one sample of a study of blood T cell repertoires in COVID-19. The table came from immunoSEQ multiplex PCR; TCRdb's copy has only in-frame clones and leaves some out. The data hold 210,000 or so clones, with 80% observed a single time. Sequences were obtained from PBMCs or T cells enriched from blood (not recorded which). These receptor sequences come from a man aged 30 to 39 with acute COVID-19. CDR3s include the opening cysteine and the closing phenylalanine or tryptophan. D genes are given only for firm matches. For some rows the clone size is stated as once, few or many, or as a class when expanded; others skip it.

cdr3_aa: CASRDNRGADTQYF
cdr3_nt: TGTGCCAGCAGGGATAACAGGGGCGCAGATACGCAGTATTTT
clone_size: -
j_call: TRBJ2-3
v_call: TRBV5-4
d_call: TRBD1

cdr3_aa: CASSFLYEQYF
cdr3_nt: TGTGCCAGCAGTTTCCTATACGAGCAGTACTTC
clone_size: -
j_call: TRBJ2-7
v_call: TRBV28
d_call: -

cdr3_aa: CASSYGGSQSYEQYF
cdr3_nt: TGTGCCAGCAGTTACGGAGGGTCCCAGTCCTACGAGCAGTACTTC
clone_size: few
j_call: TRBJ2-7
v_call: TRBV6-5
d_call: -

cdr3_aa: CASSEGLAGGQETQYF
cdr3_nt: TGCGCCAGCAGTGAGGGCCTAGCGGGGGGGCAAGAGACCCAGTACTTC
clone_size: -
j_call: TRBJ2-5
v_call: TRBV10-2
d_call: TRBD2

cdr3_aa: CASSQSTGGSYEQYF
cdr3_nt: TGCGCCAGCAGCCAATCGACAGGGGGCTCCTACGAGCAGTACTTC
clone_size: -
j_call: TRBJ2-7
v_call: TRBV5-1
d_call: TRBD1

cdr3_aa: CASSVGGDSHEQFF
cdr3_nt: TGTGCCAGCAGCGTGGGGGGAGACAGCCATGAGCAGTTCTTC
clone_size: -
j_call: TRBJ2-1
v_call: TRBV9
d_call: -

cdr3_aa: CASSTREANYGYTF
cdr3_nt: TGTGCCAGCAGCACACGGGAAGCTAACTATGGCTACACCTTC
clone_size: -
j_call: TRBJ1-2
v_call: TRBV6-5
d_call: -

cdr3_aa: CASSLGTGSHTEAFF
cdr3_nt: TGTGCCAGCAGCTTGGGGACTGGGTCTCACACTGAAGCTTTCTTT
clone_size: -
j_call: TRBJ1-1
v_call: TRBV5-4
d_call: -

cdr3_aa: CASSSPLIARDTQYF
cdr3_nt: TGCGCCAGCAGCTCACCACTGATAGCCAGAGATACGCAGTATTTT
clone_size: -
j_call: TRBJ2-3
v_call: TRBV4-1
d_call: -

cdr3_aa: CASSFFRDRDQETQYF
cdr3_nt: TGTGCCAGCAGCTTCTTCCGGGACAGGGATCAAGAGACCCAGTACTTC
clone_size: -
j_call: TRBJ2-5
v_call: TRBV11-2
d_call: TRBD1

cdr3_aa: CASSLGTARTDTQYF
cdr3_nt: TGCGCCAGCAGCCTAGGGACAGCCCGCACAGATACGCAGTATTTT
clone_size: -
j_call: TRBJ2-3
v_call: TRBV5-1
d_call: TRBD1

cdr3_aa: CASSLTPIEAFF
cdr3_nt: TGTGCCAGCAGCTTAACACCGATTGAAGCTTTCTTT
clone_size: -
j_call: TRBJ1-1
v_call: TRBV7-9
d_call: -

cdr3_aa: CASSLDRGKSYNEQFF
cdr3_nt: TGTGCCAGCAGTTTGGACAGGGGGAAGTCCTACAATGAGCAGTTCTTC
clone_size: -
j_call: TRBJ2-1
v_call: TRBV5-5
d_call: TRBD1

cdr3_aa: CASSIPGRGPDTQYF
cdr3_nt: TGTGCCAGTAGTATCCCCGGGAGGGGGCCAGATACGCAGTATTTT
clone_size: -
j_call: TRBJ2-3
v_call: TRBV19
d_call: -

cdr3_aa: CASGMGGLTEAFF
cdr3_nt: TGTGCCAGTGGAATGGGTGGGCTCACTGAAGCTTTCTTT
clone_size: -
j_call: TRBJ1-1
v_call: TRBV6-5
d_call: -

cdr3_aa: CASSRSEGYLKYEQYF
cdr3_nt: TGTGCCAGCAGCCGAAGTGAGGGATATCTGAAGTACGAGCAGTACTTC
clone_size: -
j_call: TRBJ2-7
v_call: TRBV14
d_call: -

cdr3_aa: CASSHGGYNEQFF
cdr3_nt: TGTGCCAGCAGCCACGGGGGATACAATGAGCAGTTCTTC
clone_size: -
j_call: TRBJ2-1
v_call: TRBV6-6
d_call: -

cdr3_aa: CASSERAGAHETQYF
cdr3_nt: TGTGCCAGCAGTGAAAGGGCAGGGGCTCACGAGACCCAGTACTTC
clone_size: few
j_call: TRBJ2-5
v_call: TRBV2
d_call: -

cdr3_aa: CASSEADLNGYTF
cdr3_nt: TGTGCCAGCAGTGAGGCAGACTTGAACGGCTACACCTTC
clone_size: -
j_call: TRBJ1-2
v_call: TRBV2
d_call: -

cdr3_aa: CASSRSIQGVYGYTF
cdr3_nt: TGTGCCAGCAGCCGCTCCATCCAGGGTGTGTATGGCTACACCTTC
clone_size: -
j_call: TRBJ1-2
v_call: TRBV14
d_call: -

cdr3_aa: CASSPEGAYEQFF
cdr3_nt: TGCGCCAGCAGCCCTGAGGGGGCCTATGAGCAGTTCTTC
clone_size: -
j_call: TRBJ2-1
v_call: TRBV5-1
d_call: TRBD1

cdr3_aa: CASSVMTGTYEQYF
cdr3_nt: TGCGCCAGCAGCGTGATGACTGGTACCTACGAGCAGTACTTC
clone_size: few
j_call: TRBJ2-7
v_call: TRBV5-1
d_call: -

cdr3_aa: CATETGTSGYNEQFF
cdr3_nt: TGTGCCACTGAGACCGGGACTAGCGGGTATAATGAGCAGTTCTTC
clone_size: -
j_call: TRBJ2-1
v_call: TRBV2
d_call: TRBD2

cdr3_aa: CASKGLAGTYQETQYF
cdr3_nt: TGTGCCAGCAAAGGACTAGCGGGGACATACCAAGAGACCCAGTACTTC
clone_size: -
j_call: TRBJ2-5
v_call: TRBV27
d_call: TRBD2

cdr3_aa: CASSLGAGAYNSPLHF
cdr3_nt: TGCGCCAGCAGCTTGGGTGCAGGCGCATATAATTCACCCCTCCACTTT
clone_size: -
j_call: TRBJ1-6
v_call: TRBV5-1
d_call: -

cdr3_aa: CASSQGTVYRHTQYF
cdr3_nt: TGCGCCAGCAGCCAAGGGACAGTTTACCGGCATACGCAGTATTTT
clone_size: -
j_call: TRBJ2-3
v_call: TRBV4-1
d_call: -

cdr3_aa: CASSMGQGPYEQYF
cdr3_nt: TGTGCCAGTAGTATGGGACAGGGGCCCTACGAGCAGTACTTC
clone_size: -
j_call: TRBJ2-7
v_call: TRBV19
d_call: TRBD1

cdr3_aa: CASSPFSKRGEYNEQFF
cdr3_nt: TGTGCCAGCAGCCCGTTCTCGAAGCGGGGGGAATACAATGAGCAGTTCTTC
clone_size: once
j_call: TRBJ2-1
v_call: TRBV6-2/TRBV6-3
d_call: TRBD2

cdr3_aa: CASSFLRQGAGNTIYF
cdr3_nt: TGCGCCAGCAGCTTTCTCCGACAGGGGGCTGGAAACACCATATATTTT
clone_size: -
j_call: TRBJ1-3
v_call: TRBV5-1
d_call: TRBD1

cdr3_aa: CASSWSGTLQETQYF
cdr3_nt: TGTGCCAGCAGTTGGTCCGGGACACTCCAAGAGACCCAGTACTTC
clone_size: -
j_call: TRBJ2-5
v_call: TRBV6-6
d_call: -

cdr3_aa: CASSFLSDSVSYNEQFF
cdr3_nt: TGTGCCAGCAGCTTCCTATCGGACTCCGTAAGCTACAATGAGCAGTTCTTC
clone_size: -
j_call: TRBJ2-1
v_call: TRBV7-3
d_call: -

cdr3_aa: CASSLDRGHEQYF
cdr3_nt: TGTGCCAGCAGCTTGGACAGGGGCCACGAGCAGTACTTC
clone_size: -
j_call: TRBJ2-7
v_call: TRBV5-6
d_call: TRBD1

cdr3_aa: CASSSPGTGLSYEQYF
cdr3_nt: TGCGCCAGCAGCTCTCCTGGGACAGGGCTTTCCTACGAGCAGTACTTC
clone_size: -
j_call: TRBJ2-7
v_call: TRBV5-1
d_call: TRBD1

cdr3_aa: CASTGGSNYGYTF
cdr3_nt: TGCGCCAGCACAGGGGGGTCTAACTATGGCTACACCTTC
clone_size: -
j_call: TRBJ1-2
v_call: TRBV5-1
d_call: TRBD1

cdr3_aa: CASSEVRGYQPQHF
cdr3_nt: TGTGCCAGCAGTGAAGTGCGGGGTTATCAGCCCCAGCATTTT
clone_size: -
j_call: TRBJ1-5
v_call: TRBV2
d_call: -

cdr3_aa: CASSLTGDENEKLFF
cdr3_nt: TGCGCCAGCAGCCTGACAGGGGACGAGAATGAAAAACTGTTTTTT
clone_size: few
j_call: TRBJ1-4
v_call: TRBV5-1
d_call: TRBD1

cdr3_aa: CASSQDFATGAFF
cdr3_nt: TGTGCCAGCAGCCAAGATTTTGCAACTGGAGCTTTCTTT
clone_size: -
j_call: TRBJ1-1
v_call: TRBV3-1/TRBV3-2
d_call: -